This T cell receptor beta chain was obtained from a study of tumor-infiltrating lymphocytes in localized non-small cell lung cancer. Across the study: From each patient, both tumor and uninvolved lung, non-adjacent to tumor, were sampled.

This table comes from immunoSEQ multiplex PCR, and its TCRdb copy is limited to in-frame clones, with some not included. In the table there are around 13,000 clones, 55% to 70% of which are singletons. The CDR3 has 15 amino acids. V trimming: 6 bases; J trimming: 6 bases; junction bases outside the gene matches: 10. Germline CDR1 is LNHDA and CDR2 is SQIVND (reference sequence). This clonotype was obtained from a human donor with non-small cell lung cancer. This chain links TRBV19 with TRBJ2-1; 8 bases align to TRBD1. Material: lung tumor tissue. In nucleotides, the CDR3 is TGTGCCAGTAGGAAGGACAGGGCGGTTCTCAATGAGCAGTTCTTC. Its protein is CASRKDRAVLNEQFF.